The clone carrying this TCR beta chain was counted many times. The junction shows a germline mismatch at one end, possibly a read error. The CDR3 has 16 residues. The germline V gene has CDR1 DFQATT and CDR2 SNEGSKA (reference sequence). It was genomic DNA that served as the template for profiling TCR beta VDJ and CDR3. TCRdb passed the reads through MiXCR, listing each CDR3 protein once. This sample carries hundreds of thousands of distinct CDR3 sequences, around half of them seen once, and the ten largest clones take 6.5% to 10%. The sample belongs to a study of CD8+CD57+ T cells in acquired aplastic anemia. Patients chosen for sequencing had shown CD8+CD57+ cell expansion by flow cytometry.

The specimen was sorted CD4+, CD8+, or CD8+CD57+ T cells (not recorded which) from PBMCs. The sequence was obtained from a human donor with aplastic anemia. The chain links TRBV20-1 to TRBJ2-5, with D perhaps given as TRBD1 or TRBD2 (5 bases each). The CDR3 region is CGARDPESMVRETQYF. In DNA, the CDR3 is TGCGGTGCTAGGGACCCGGAGAGCATGGTTCGAGAGACCCAGTACTTC.